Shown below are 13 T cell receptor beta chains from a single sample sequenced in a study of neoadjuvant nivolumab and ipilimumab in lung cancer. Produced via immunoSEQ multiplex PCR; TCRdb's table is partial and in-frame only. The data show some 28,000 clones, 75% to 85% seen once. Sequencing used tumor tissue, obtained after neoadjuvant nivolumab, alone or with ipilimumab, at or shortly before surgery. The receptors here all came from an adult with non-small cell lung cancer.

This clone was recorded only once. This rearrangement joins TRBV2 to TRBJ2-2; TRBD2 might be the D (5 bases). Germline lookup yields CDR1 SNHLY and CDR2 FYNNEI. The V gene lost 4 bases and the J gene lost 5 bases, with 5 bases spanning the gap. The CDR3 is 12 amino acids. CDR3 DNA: TGTGCCAGCAGTGGGGAGACCGGGGAGCTGTTTTTT. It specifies CASSGETGELFF.

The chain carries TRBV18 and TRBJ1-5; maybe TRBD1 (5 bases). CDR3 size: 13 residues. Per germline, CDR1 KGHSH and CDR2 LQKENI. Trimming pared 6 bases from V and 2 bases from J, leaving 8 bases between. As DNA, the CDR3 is TGTGCCAGCTCGGGGGGGGGCAATCAGCCCCAGCATTTT. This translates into CASSGGGNQPQHF.

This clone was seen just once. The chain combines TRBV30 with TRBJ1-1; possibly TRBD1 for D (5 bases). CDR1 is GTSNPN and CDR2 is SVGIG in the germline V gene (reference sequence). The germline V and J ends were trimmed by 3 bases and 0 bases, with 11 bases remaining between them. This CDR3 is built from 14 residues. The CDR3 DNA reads TGTGCCTGGAGCCTCGGGACGGTGAACACTGAAGCTTTCTTT. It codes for CAWSLGTVNTEAFF.

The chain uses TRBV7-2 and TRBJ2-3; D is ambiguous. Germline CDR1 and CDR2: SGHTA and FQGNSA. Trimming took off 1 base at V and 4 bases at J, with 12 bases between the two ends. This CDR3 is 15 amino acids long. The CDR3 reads CASSLGVIGSDTQYF. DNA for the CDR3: TGTGCCAGCAGCTTAGGTGTCATAGGTTCAGATACGCAGTATTTT.

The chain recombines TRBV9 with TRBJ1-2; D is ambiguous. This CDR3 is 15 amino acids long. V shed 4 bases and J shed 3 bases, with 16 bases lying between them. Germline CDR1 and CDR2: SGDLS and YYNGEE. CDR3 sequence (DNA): TGTGCCAGCAGCCCCCACGACTCGGGCCACTATGGCTACACCTTC. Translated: CASSPHDSGHYGYTF.

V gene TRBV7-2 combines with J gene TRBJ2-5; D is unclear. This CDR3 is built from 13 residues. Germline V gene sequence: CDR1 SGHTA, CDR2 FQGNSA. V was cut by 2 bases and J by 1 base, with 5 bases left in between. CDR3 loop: CASSLILQETQYF. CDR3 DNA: TGTGCCAGCAGCTTAATCCTCCAAGAGACCCAGTACTTC.

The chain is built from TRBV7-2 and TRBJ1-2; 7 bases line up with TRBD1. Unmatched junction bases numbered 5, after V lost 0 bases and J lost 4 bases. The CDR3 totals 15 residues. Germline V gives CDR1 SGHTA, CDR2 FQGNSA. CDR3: CASSLATGVAYGYTF. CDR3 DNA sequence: TGTGCCAGCAGCTTAGCTACAGGGGTTGCCTATGGCTACACCTTC.

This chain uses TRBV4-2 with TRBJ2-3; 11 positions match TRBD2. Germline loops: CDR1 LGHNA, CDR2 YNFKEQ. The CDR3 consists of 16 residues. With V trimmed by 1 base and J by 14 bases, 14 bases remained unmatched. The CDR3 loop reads CASSQVRLAGGPRWYF. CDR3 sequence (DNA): TGTGCCAGCAGCCAAGTCCGTCTAGCGGGGGGTCCCCGGTGGTATTTT.

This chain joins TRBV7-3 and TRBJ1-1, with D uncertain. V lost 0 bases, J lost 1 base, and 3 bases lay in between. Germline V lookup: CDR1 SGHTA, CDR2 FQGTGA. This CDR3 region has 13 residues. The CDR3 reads CASSLTKNTEAFF. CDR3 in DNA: TGTGCCAGCAGCTTAACTAAGAACACTGAAGCTTTCTTT.

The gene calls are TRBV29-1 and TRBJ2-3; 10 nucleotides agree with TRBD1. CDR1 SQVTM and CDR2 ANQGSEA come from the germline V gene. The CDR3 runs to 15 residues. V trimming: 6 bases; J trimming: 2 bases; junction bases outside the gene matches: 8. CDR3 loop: CSVTLGQGYTDTQYF. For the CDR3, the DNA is TGCAGCGTGACCTTGGGACAGGGGTACACAGATACGCAGTATTTT.

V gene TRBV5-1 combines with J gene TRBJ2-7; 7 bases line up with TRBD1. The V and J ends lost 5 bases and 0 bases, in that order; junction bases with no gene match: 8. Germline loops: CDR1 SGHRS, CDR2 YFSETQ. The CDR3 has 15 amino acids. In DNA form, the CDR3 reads TGCGCCAGCAGAACAGGGGAAGGAATCTCCTACGAGCAGTACTTC. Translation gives CASRTGEGISYEQYF.

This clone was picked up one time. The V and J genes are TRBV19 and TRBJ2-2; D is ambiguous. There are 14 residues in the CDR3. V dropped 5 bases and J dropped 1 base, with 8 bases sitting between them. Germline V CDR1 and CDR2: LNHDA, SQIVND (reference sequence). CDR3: CASSYHRNTGELFF. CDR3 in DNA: TGTGCCAGTAGTTATCACAGGAACACCGGGGAGCTGTTTTTT. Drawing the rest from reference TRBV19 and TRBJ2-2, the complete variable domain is DGGITQSPKYLFRKEGQNVTLSCEQNLNHDAMYWYRQDPGQGLRLIYYSQIVNDFQKGDIAEGYSVSREKKESFPLTVTSAQKNPTAFYLCASSYHRNTGELFFGEGSRLTVL.

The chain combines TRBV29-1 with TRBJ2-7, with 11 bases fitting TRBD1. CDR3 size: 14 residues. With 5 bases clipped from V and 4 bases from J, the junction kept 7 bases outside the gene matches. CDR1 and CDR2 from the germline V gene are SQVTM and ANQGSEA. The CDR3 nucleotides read TGCAGCGTTAAAGGACAGGGGGCGGGATACGAGCAGTACTTC. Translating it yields CSVKGQGAGYEQYF.